Each of the 13 T cell receptor beta chains below was sequenced from the same sample in a study of Graves' ophthalmopathy and Graves' hyperthyroidism. Amplified TCR beta CDR3 regions were obtained using RNA transcripts as template. HTBI primers were employed in first-round RT-PCR, then a second-round multiplex PCR followed. Via MiXCR, TCRdb re-called the multiplex PCR reads, giving one row per CDR3 protein. The data contain approximately 460,000 distinct CDR3 sequences, roughly 14% of them singletons. Sequenced: blood. The source of these receptors is a woman aged 25-40 years with Graves' ophthalmopathy.

This clonotype was recorded many times. The chain carries TRBV2 and TRBJ1-1; 10 nucleotides agree with TRBD1. With V trimmed by 8 bases and J by 5 bases, 2 bases remained unmatched. This CDR3 spans 12 amino acids. Germline CDR1 is SNHLY and CDR2 is FYNNEI. DNA for the CDR3: TGTGCCAGCGGGACAGGGGAGACTGAAGCTTTCTTT. Translating it yields CASGTGETEAFF.

Ten or more counts support this clonotype. The genes are TRBV6-1 and TRBJ1-1; D is possibly TRBD1 (5 bases). The V end lost 5 bases, the J end lost 3 bases, and 7 bases lay between the germline ends. Per the germline V gene, CDR1 is MNHNS and CDR2 is SASEGT. The CDR3 has 12 amino acids. CDR3 nucleotide sequence: TGTGCCAGCAGTAAAGGGGACACTGAAGCTTTCTTT. Protein sequence: CASSKGDTEAFF.

This clonotype was recorded at least ten times. J is TRBJ2-7 and V is TRBV27, with D possibly called TRBD1 or TRBD2 (5 bases each). The V end was cut by 3 bases, the J end by 5 bases, with 14 bases between. The CDR3 has 14 amino acids. Germline V gives CDR1 MNHEY, CDR2 SMNVEV (reference sequence). The CDR3 sequence: CASSLGTNDHEQYF. DNA for the CDR3: TGTGCCAGCAGTTTGGGGACGAACGACCACGAGCAGTACTTC.

This clonotype was observed many times. V is TRBV6-1 and J is TRBJ2-2; no firm D call. The CDR3 spans 14 residues. V was cut by 1 base and J by 3 bases, with 6 bases left in between. Germline CDR1 reads MNHNS; CDR2 reads SASEGT. CDR3 DNA sequence: TGTGCCAGCAGTGAAGTTAGGCACACCGGGGAGCTGTTTTTT. Its translation is CASSEVRHTGELFF.

This clonotype was seen repeatedly, ten times or more. The chain carries TRBV5-1 and TRBJ1-1, with 7 bases fitting TRBD1. Germline V gene data show CDR1 as SGHRS and CDR2 as YFSETQ. Trimming took 4 bases from V and 4 from J; bases not matched to a gene: 16. This CDR3 has 17 amino acids. This chain's CDR3 is CASSGGQIVSSATEAFF. The DNA for the CDR3 is TGCGCCAGCAGCGGGGGACAGATCGTCTCATCGGCCACTGAAGCTTTCTTT.

The sample holds a few counts of this clonotype. This chain connects TRBV4-2 to TRBJ2-2; the match to TRBD2 covers 9 bases. V trimming: 2 bases; J trimming: 6 bases; junction bases outside the gene matches: 7. Germline CDR1 and CDR2: LGHNA and YNFKEQ. CDR3 length equals 16 residues. CDR3 loop: CASSQIAGDIPGELFF. The CDR3 DNA is TGTGCCAGCAGCCAAATAGCGGGAGATATCCCCGGGGAGCTGTTTTTT.

This clonotype was detected ten times or more. The chain links TRBV10-3 to TRBJ1-1; possible D gene TRBD1, 5 bases. In germline, CDR1 is ENHRY, CDR2 SYGVKD. Trimming pared 6 bases from V and 11 bases from J, leaving 13 bases between. The CDR3 runs 11 residues. Written as DNA, the CDR3 is TGTGCCATCAGAGCCGGGACTTACGCTTTCTTT. Its protein is CAIRAGTYAFF.

Ten or more counts support this clonotype. This chain links TRBV5-1 with TRBJ2-7, with 7 bases matching TRBD2. The germline gives CDR1 SGHRS, CDR2 YFSETQ. The junction had 5 bases not matched to a gene; V was cut back by 0 bases and J by 2 bases. The CDR3 runs to 15 residues. CDR3 sequence (DNA): TGCGCCAGCAGCTTGGCTGTTCGGGGGGCCTACGAGCAGTACTTC. Its protein is CASSLAVRGAYEQYF.

The sample holds many counts of this clonotype. The rearrangement links TRBV20-1 to TRBJ2-4, with TRBD2 matching 9 bases. CDR3 length: 18 amino acids. V was pared by 5 bases and J by 0 bases, with 14 bases of the junction left unmatched. Germline assignment: CDR1 DFQATT and CDR2 SNEGSKA (reference sequence). CDR3: CSARSTSGQSLAKNIQYF. In nucleotides, the CDR3 is TGCAGTGCTCGTTCCACTAGCGGGCAATCGTTAGCCAAAAACATTCAGTACTTC.

Ten or more counts support this clonotype. J is TRBJ2-5 and V is TRBV12-3 or TRBV12-4, with D perhaps assigned TRBD1 or TRBD2 (6 bases each). V gave up 7 bases and J gave up 1 base, with 13 bases separating them. The CDR3 is 14 amino acids. This CDR3 is CASNPRGPQETQYF. The CDR3 nucleotides read TGTGCCAGCAACCCCCGGGGGCCCCAAGAGACCCAGTACTTC.

This clonotype was seen many times. This chain connects TRBV6-5 to TRBJ1-3; 7 nucleotides match TRBD1. CDR1 MNHEY and CDR2 SVGAGI come from the germline V gene. V lost 2 bases to trimming and J lost 0 bases; unmatched junction nucleotides: 4. The CDR3 is 16 residues long. The CDR3 nucleotides read TGTGCCAGCAGTTACCAGACAGGGAGCTCTGGAAACACCATATATTTT. This translates into CASSYQTGSSGNTIYF.

The sample holds a few counts of this clonotype. V gene TRBV7-2 combines with J gene TRBJ2-7; TRBD2 agrees at 10 bases. Germline values: CDR1 SGHTA, CDR2 FQGNSA. This CDR3 has 17 residues. Losses at the gene ends were 0 bases for V and 3 bases for J; bases not matched to a gene: 8. CDR3 in amino acids: CASSLARLAGVIYEQYF. CDR3 DNA sequence: TGTGCCAGCAGCTTAGCCCGGCTAGCGGGGGTGATCTACGAGCAGTACTTC.

This clonotype has a handful of counts. The chain recombines TRBV5-1 with TRBJ2-5, with 9 positions matching TRBD2. The CDR3 is 17 residues long. CDR1 is SGHRS and CDR2 is YFSETQ in the germline V gene. Trimming cost V 0 bases and J 3 bases; bases outside gene matches: 9. CDR3 region: CASSLVPSGGTKETQYF. The CDR3 DNA reads as TGCGCCAGCAGCTTGGTACCGAGCGGGGGGACGAAAGAGACCCAGTACTTC.